The entry below gives a single T cell receptor beta chain sequence along with its context. Its matching antigen is unknown. This entry belongs to a study of T cell clones after liver transplantation. Study details: Three of the eight recipients were HCV-positive; the rest had non-autoimmune, non-viral transplant indications. Without induction therapy, subjects received standard immunosuppression until 12-24 months post-transplant. Tolerant meant at least one year fully off immunosuppression without liver enzymes above twice normal.

The length of the CDR3 is 13 residues. V was trimmed by 1 base and J by 5 bases, leaving 6 bases between them. Germline V gives CDR1 LGHNT, CDR2 FRNRAP. Notes on the study in general: In two subjects, few donor cells limited the measurable donor-reactive repertoire.

The method was immunoSEQ multiplex PCR; TCRdb's version includes in-frame clones alone and lacks a portion of them. This sample carries tens of thousands of clones, less than 90% of them seen once, and the ten largest clones take less than 3.5%. This receptor was taken from a human patient who received a liver transplant. Among the T cells, some may be from the graft donor. The starting material was CD4+ T cells from blood, obtained at the 22-month timepoint. The rearrangement links TRBV12-5 to TRBJ2-1; no clear D. CDR3 loop: CASGLETNNEQFF. CDR3 nucleotide sequence: TGTGCTAGTGGTTTGGAGACCAACAATGAGCAGTTCTTC.